The clone carrying this TCR beta chain was seen ten or more times. Combining iRepertoire HTBI primers with Arm-PCR of CDR3 regions, the authors built TCR beta libraries. One entry per CDR3 protein, called by TCRdb with MiXCR from the multiplex PCR reads. The sample holds about 620,000 distinct CDR3 sequences, 15% to 20% seen once. This entry comes from a study of regulatory T cells in long-lasting Graves disease. Time point described: newly diagnosed GD, antithyroid drugs for less than 3 months. There was RNA extracted from PBMCs, and the TCR library was made from it. The CDR3 has 15 amino acids. With 8 bases clipped from V and 3 bases from J, the junction kept 13 bases outside the gene matches. These data also formed part of another study, on T cells in Graves' hyperthyroidism and ophthalmopathy. That study adds: The HTBI set primed first-round TCR CDR3 RT-PCR.

V is TRBV12-3 or TRBV12-4 and J is TRBJ2-7, with 7 bases lining up with TRBD1. This specimen consisted of peripheral blood mononuclear cells (PBMCs), obtained at new diagnosis, from a patient treated with antithyroid drugs. The clonotype comes from a woman aged 30 to 39 with Graves disease. For the CDR3, the DNA is TGTGCCAGCGCTTCGGGTGGACAGGCCAACTACGAGCAGTACTTC. Protein: CASASGGQANYEQYF.